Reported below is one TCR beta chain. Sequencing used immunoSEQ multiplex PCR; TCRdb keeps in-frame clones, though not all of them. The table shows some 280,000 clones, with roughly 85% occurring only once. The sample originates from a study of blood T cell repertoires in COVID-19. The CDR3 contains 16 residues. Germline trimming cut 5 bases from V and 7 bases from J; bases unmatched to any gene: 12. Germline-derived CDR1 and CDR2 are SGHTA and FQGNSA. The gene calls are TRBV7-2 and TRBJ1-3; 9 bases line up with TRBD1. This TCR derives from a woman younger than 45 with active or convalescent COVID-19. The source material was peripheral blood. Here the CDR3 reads CASSGYGTGNPNTIYF. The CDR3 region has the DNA TGTGCCAGCAGCGGCTACGGGACAGGGAATCCGAACACCATATATTTT.